One sample yielded the 17 T cell receptor beta chains listed below, sequenced in a study of regulatory T cells in long-lasting Graves disease. In building TCR beta libraries, iRepertoire HTBI primers were used together with Arm-PCR of CDR3 regions. A single record per CDR3 protein comes from TCRdb applying MiXCR to the multiplex PCR reads. Of 350,000 to 450,000 distinct CDR3 sequences in the sample, around 23% were seen once. Time point described: persistent/refractory GD, antithyroid drugs over 5 years with positive TRAb. The TCR library was made from RNA that had been extracted from PBMCs in TRIzol. Source: peripheral blood mononuclear cells (PBMCs), taken when the disease was refractory, from a patient treated with antithyroid drugs. These receptors were collected from a woman aged 40-49 years with Graves disease.

This clonotype occurred many times. The rearrangement links TRBV28 to TRBJ2-7, with D unresolved. CDR3 length: 11 residues. Between the trimmed V and J ends, which lost 10 bases and 3 bases, there was a span of 10 bases. The germline gives CDR1 MDHEN, CDR2 SYDVKM. For the CDR3, the DNA is TGTGCCACCGACTTTGGCTACGAGCAGTACTTC. Translation gives CATDFGYEQYF.

Of note for this clonotype: This clone may be a read error of a much larger clone one base away. The rearrangement uses TRBV28 and TRBJ2-4, with TRBD1 as a possible D gene (5 bases). The CDR3 length is 13 residues. The germline gives CDR1 MDHEN, CDR2 SYDVKM. V lost 4 bases and J lost 4, with 8 bases in between. The chain's CDR3 is CASSSAGKNIQYF. CDR3 DNA: TGTGCCAGCAGTTCGGCAGGGAAAAACATTCAGTACTTC.

V and J are TRBV28 and TRBJ1-2, with D perhaps matching TRBD1 (5 bases). Germline V gene lookup returns CDR1 MDHEN and CDR2 SYDVKM. The ends were cut back, 5 bases at V and 4 bases at J, with 14 bases in the middle. CDR3 size: 14 residues. In DNA, the CDR3 is TGTGCCAGCAGTCGAGATCAGGGTGTCTATGGCTACACCTTC. Encoded protein: CASSRDQGVYGYTF.

This clonotype occurred many times. The chain is built from TRBV2 and TRBJ2-2; TRBD2 agrees at 9 bases. The CDR3 sequence is 13 residues long. In germline, CDR1 is SNHLY, CDR2 FYNNEI. Trimming took 6 bases from V and 7 from J; bases not matched to a gene: 3. The CDR3 region is CASSTSGRGELFF. CDR3 in DNA: TGTGCCAGCAGCACTAGCGGGCGCGGGGAGCTGTTTTTT.

This clonotype was observed a handful of times. The chain carries TRBV13 and TRBJ2-7, with D possibly called TRBD1 or TRBD2 (5 bases each). The CDR3 extends over 14 amino acids. The germline CDR1 and CDR2 sequences are PRHDT and FYEKMQ (reference sequence). V gave up 2 bases and J gave up 6 bases, with 14 bases separating them. The chain's CDR3 is CASSLWGWVTEQYF. CDR3 nucleotide sequence: TGTGCCAGCAGCTTATGGGGGTGGGTCACCGAGCAGTACTTC.

This clonotype was seen repeatedly, ten times or more. This chain uses TRBV2 with TRBJ2-5; D may be TRBD2 (6 bases). With 6 bases removed from V and 10 bases from J, the gap between germline ends came to 18 bases. Germline V lookup: CDR1 SNHLY, CDR2 FYNNEI. CDR3 size: 13 residues. The CDR3 nucleotides are TGTGCCAGCAGCCAAATTGGAGAGGGAGGCCAGTACTTC. Protein: CASSQIGEGGQYF.

With respect to this clonotype: A much larger clone lies a single base off, so this may be a read error. The chain links TRBV28 to TRBJ1-6; TRBD1 matches at 8 bases. CDR1 is MDHEN, CDR2 SYDVKM, per germline. J gave up 7 bases and V 6 bases, and 5 bases lay outside the gene matches. The CDR3 loop spans 14 amino acids. CDR3 loop: CASSRTGKNSPLHF. The CDR3 nucleotides are TGTGCCAGCAGCCGGACAGGGAAAAATTCACCCCTCCACTTT.

In regard to this clonotype: This clone may be a read error of a much larger clone one base away. The V gene is TRBV20-1, the J gene TRBJ1-2; tentative D call: TRBD1 (6 bases). The germline CDR1 and CDR2 sequences are DFQATT and SNEGSKA (reference sequence). The CDR3 totals 13 residues. Here the CDR3 DNA reads TGCAGTGCTTTTCAGGGGCTTGGCTATGGCTACGCCTTC. Its translation: CSAFQGLGYGYAF.

This rearrangement joins TRBV20-1 to TRBJ1-5, with D unresolved. CDR3 length: 10 residues. Germline V gene lookup returns CDR1 DFQATT and CDR2 SNEGSKA (reference sequence). V was trimmed by 5 bases and J by 5 bases, leaving 4 bases between them. The CDR3 DNA reads TGCAGTGCTGGATATCAGCCCCAGCATTTT. It codes for CSAGYQPQHF.

Remarks on this clonotype: This may arise from a read error, as a much more abundant clone is one base away. The chain recombines TRBV6-2 or TRBV6-3 with TRBJ1-5; D is perhaps TRBD1 (5 bases). Per the germline V gene, CDR1 is MNHEY and CDR2 is SVGEGT. The CDR3 covers 16 residues. CDR3 nucleotides: TGTGCCAGCAGCTTCCTGCCAGGGAGCGGGGATCAGCCCCTGCATTTT. Its translation is CASSFLPGSGDQPLHF.

This clonotype was observed many times. The chain joins TRBV14 to TRBJ1-2; D possibly corresponds to TRBD1 (5 bases). This CDR3 comprises 14 residues. Trimming cost V 3 bases and J 12 bases, with 20 bases left between them. Germline V gene sequence: CDR1 SGHDN, CDR2 FVKESK. CDR3 loop: CASSHLRGDEVDTF. The CDR3 nucleotides are TGTGCCAGCAGCCACCTACGGGGGGACGAAGTAGACACCTTC.

The V and J genes are TRBV6-5 and TRBJ1-3, with D uncertain. The CDR3 totals 17 residues. V was trimmed by 0 bases and J by 1 base, leaving 13 bases between them. CDR1 and CDR2 from the germline V gene are MNHEY and SVGAGI. The CDR3 is CASSYSAGGLSGNTIYF. The CDR3 nucleotides are TGTGCCAGCAGTTACTCGGCAGGTGGTTTATCTGGAAACACCATATATTTT.

A few counts support this clonotype. This sequence joins TRBV7-6 and TRBJ2-5; weak D call: TRBD2 (6 bases). Trimming removed 4 bases from V and 4 bases from J, with 13 bases in between. The CDR3 sequence is 14 residues long. CDR1 and CDR2 from the germline V gene are SGHVS and FNYEAQ. The CDR3 protein is CASSSPLEGETQYF. As DNA, the CDR3 is TGTGCCAGCAGCTCCCCCTTGGAGGGAGAGACCCAGTACTTC. The whole variable domain, remainder taken from reference TRBV7-6 and TRBJ2-5, is GAGVSQSPRYKVTKRGQDVALRCDPISGHVSLYWYRQALGQGPEFLTYFNYEAQQDKSGLPNDRFSAERPEGSISTLTIQRTEQRDSAMYRCASSSPLEGETQYFGPGTRLLVL.

About this clonotype itself: It may be a read error: a sequence one base away is much more abundant. V and J are TRBV7-9 and TRBJ2-5; D gene ambiguous. CDR1 is SEHNR, CDR2 FQNEAQ, per germline (reference sequence). The CDR3 totals 14 residues. This CDR3 is CASSLSRNQEIQYF. The DNA of the CDR3 is TGTGCCAGCAGCTTAAGTCGGAATCAAGAGATCCAGTACTTC. The full variable domain, in which reference TRBV7-9 and TRBJ2-5 provide the parts outside the CDR3, is DTGVSQNPRHKITKRGQNVTFRCDPISEHNRLYWYRQTLGQGPEFLTYFQNEAQLEKSRLLSDRFSAERPKGSFSTLEIQRTEQGDSAMYLCASSLSRNQEIQYFGPGTRLLVL.

In nucleotides, the CDR3 is TGTGCCAGCAGCTTAGGGTACGCAGTTTCTTATGGCTACACCTTC. It codes for CASSLGYAVSYGYTF. This sequence joins TRBV28 and TRBJ1-2; D uncertain. The V gene's germline CDR1 is MDHEN and CDR2 SYDVKM. V was trimmed by 6 bases and J by 5 bases, leaving 19 bases between them. CDR3 length equals 15 residues.

This clonotype was seen at least ten times. The chain is built from TRBV2 and TRBJ2-6; unclear D gene. V lost 6 bases and J 0 bases, leaving 9 bases between the germline ends. Germline V gene lookup returns CDR1 SNHLY and CDR2 FYNNEI. CDR3 length: 15 residues. As DNA, the CDR3 is TGTGCCAGCAGAGAAAGATACTCTGGGGCCAACGTCCTGACTTTC. Translated: CASRERYSGANVLTF.

The CDR3 nucleotides read TGCGCCAGCAGCGCCCCGGGACAGGGGGGCTCTGGGGCCAACGTCCTGACTTTC. This codes for CASSAPGQGGSGANVLTF. V and J are TRBV5-1 and TRBJ2-6, with 11 bases lining up with TRBD1. The CDR3 extends over 18 amino acids. From germline, CDR1 is SGHRS and CDR2 YFSETQ. J was trimmed by 0 bases and V by 4 bases; bases with no gene match: 6.